The 26 T cell receptor beta chains below were found in one sample sequenced in a study of blood T cells in healthy people across ages. Then a second PCR, running about 7 to 11 cycles, was carried out with a sample-barcoded 5' primer and a J-beta primer mix. TCRdb analysed the 5' RACE reads with MiXCR anew, one entry per CDR3 protein. The table records about 1.6 million distinct CDR3 sequences, about 32% of them present only once. The sample consisted of blood. Source of these receptors: a woman aged 25 to 39 in good health.

The genes are TRBV2 and TRBJ2-3; TRBD2 aligns across 13 bases. This CDR3 is built from 16 residues. Germline assignment: CDR1 SNHLY and CDR2 FYNNEI. After removal of 6 bases from V and 2 bases from J, the junction contained 5 bases not matched to a gene. CDR3 loop: CASSFTSGRVTDTQYF. In DNA, the CDR3 is TGTGCCAGCAGCTTTACTAGCGGGAGGGTCACAGATACGCAGTATTTT.

The chain is built from TRBV6-5 and TRBJ2-5; D may correspond to TRBD1 or TRBD2 (5 bases each). The CDR3 is made up of 15 amino acids. The V gene's germline CDR1 is MNHEY and CDR2 SVGAGI. Between the trimmed V and J ends, which lost 2 bases and 1 base, there was a span of 11 bases. For the CDR3, the DNA is TGTGCCAGCAGTTACATAGGGGACCCCCAAGAGACCCAGTACTTC. As protein: CASSYIGDPQETQYF.

The genes are TRBV19 and TRBJ2-7; 8 positions agree with TRBD1. This CDR3 region has 14 residues. V gave up 6 bases and J gave up 5 bases; unmatched junction bases: 9. Per germline, CDR1 LNHDA and CDR2 SQIVND (reference sequence). The CDR3 DNA follows: TGTGCCAGTAGCGGGCTTGGACAGGGCAACGAGCAGTACTTC. Encoded protein: CASSGLGQGNEQYF.

The chain carries TRBV6-6 and TRBJ1-2, with D unclear. Per the germline V gene, CDR1 is MNHNY and CDR2 is SVGAGI (reference sequence). This CDR3 spans 15 amino acids. Trimming took 2 bases from V and 4 from J, leaving 14 bases between them. The CDR3 coding sequence is TGTGCCAGCAGTTACAAGGGAGAAGGCTTCTATGGCTACACCTTC. Its protein product is CASSYKGEGFYGYTF.

This clonotype was found many times. An end of the junction differs from the germline gene, which may be a read error. The chain combines TRBV5-1 with TRBJ2-5, with D hard to call. The germline CDR1 and CDR2 sequences are SGHRS and YFSETQ. The CDR3 has 14 amino acids. The CDR3 nucleotides are TGTGCCAGCAGTTTAGTGGCGGACCAAGAGACCCAGTACTTC. Translating it yields CASSLVADQETQYF.

V and J are TRBV11-2 and TRBJ1-1; D is ambiguous. Trimming pared 3 bases from V and 7 bases from J, leaving 6 bases between. The length of the CDR3 is 11 residues. Germline V CDR1 and CDR2: SGHAT, FQNNGV. CDR3 in amino acids: CASSFNLEAFF. CDR3 in DNA: TGTGCCAGCAGCTTTAACCTTGAAGCTTTCTTT.

This clonotype was detected a few times. The V and J genes are TRBV20-1 and TRBJ2-3; TRBD2 aligns across 10 bases. The CDR3 has 16 residues. CDR1 and CDR2 from the germline V gene are DFQATT and SNEGSKA (reference sequence). Trimming took 1 base from V and 1 from J; bases not matched to a gene: 5. The CDR3: CSARARTSGGTDTQYF. CDR3 DNA: TGCAGTGCTAGAGCCCGCACTAGCGGGGGCACAGATACGCAGTATTTT.

This clonotype was observed a few times. The V call is TRBV6-5, the J call TRBJ2-5; 9 bases fit TRBD1. In germline, CDR1 is MNHEY, CDR2 SVGAGI. J was trimmed by 5 bases and V by 5 bases; bases with no gene match: 9. The CDR3 sequence is 15 residues long. The CDR3 DNA reads as TGTGCCAGCAGTCCAAACAGGGGGCTAACGGAGACCCAGTACTTC. As protein: CASSPNRGLTETQYF.

This chain connects TRBV20-1 to TRBJ2-3; D not certain. CDR1 is DFQATT, CDR2 SNEGSKA, per germline (reference sequence). V shed 3 bases and J shed 2 bases, with 12 bases lying between them. CDR3 size: 14 residues. CDR3 sequence reads: CSASGPSPTDTQYF. The CDR3 nucleotides read TGCAGTGCTAGTGGGCCTTCCCCCACAGATACGCAGTATTTT.

Concerning this clonotype: Being one base from a much bigger clone, this may be a read error. V is TRBV20-1 and J is TRBJ2-7, with D unclear. Trimming took off 5 bases at V and 7 bases at J, with 12 bases between the two ends. There are 11 residues in the CDR3. The germline V gene encodes CDR1 DFQATT and CDR2 SNEGSKA (reference sequence). CDR3 coding DNA: TGCAGTGCTCTTGGGTACAATGAGCAGTACTTC. Protein sequence: CSALGYNEQYF.

On this clonotype: One end of the junction is discordant with germline, which a read error may explain. The chain has TRBV29-1 and TRBJ2-1, with a possible D match to TRBD1 (5 bases). Germline V gene sequence: CDR1 SQVTM, CDR2 ANQGSEA. This CDR3 region has 15 residues. CDR3 region: CSVGIARAQLSERFF. Here the CDR3 DNA reads TGCAGCGTTGGGATAGCCAGGGCCCAATTGAGTGAGCGGTTCTTC.

This clonotype has more than one count but fewer than ten. The CDR3 sequence: CASSSTGGPTDTQYF. The CDR3 DNA reads TGTGCCAGCAGCTCCACAGGGGGACCCACAGATACGCAGTATTTT. The gene calls are TRBV7-3 and TRBJ2-3; 8 bases are shared with TRBD1. Per the germline V gene, CDR1 is SGHTA and CDR2 is FQGTGA. J lost 2 bases, V lost 4 bases, and 5 bases had no gene match. This CDR3 has 15 residues.

The chain couples TRBV20-1 to TRBJ2-1; 7 nucleotides match TRBD2. Germline CDR1 DFQATT, CDR2 SNEGSKA (reference sequence). This CDR3 comprises 13 residues. The J segment lost 1 base and the V segment lost 8 bases, leaving 5 bases of the junction unmatched. The CDR3 is CSTTSDSYNEQFF. The DNA for the CDR3 is TGCAGTACTACTAGCGATTCCTACAATGAGCAGTTCTTC.

The chain joins TRBV4-1 to TRBJ2-1; D possibly matches TRBD1 or TRBD2 (5 bases each). Germline values: CDR1 MGHRA, CDR2 YSYEKL. V was cut by 1 base and J by 4 bases, with 20 bases left in between. The CDR3 totals 18 residues. The CDR3 here is CASSQVRGRTGGYNEQFF. For the CDR3, the DNA is TGCGCCAGCAGCCAAGTTAGGGGCCGAACTGGGGGTTACAATGAGCAGTTCTTC.

CDR3 amino acids: CASSPMTESPLHF. CDR3 DNA: TGTGCCAGCTCACCAATGACAGAGTCACCCCTCCACTTT. V usage is TRBV18 and J usage is TRBJ1-6; tentative D call: TRBD1 (5 bases). The V gene's germline CDR1 is KGHSH and CDR2 LQKENI. The CDR3 has 13 residues. V was clipped by 2 bases and J by 10 bases, with 9 bases between them.

This chain links TRBV27 with TRBJ2-1; tentative D call: TRBD1 (6 bases). The germline V gene encodes CDR1 MNHEY and CDR2 SMNVEV (reference sequence). The CDR3 runs to 14 residues. V was shortened by 5 bases and J by 7 bases, with 15 bases between the two germline ends. CDR3 sequence (DNA): TGTGCCAGCAGTCCCCTCTCGGGACAAAATGAGCAGTTCTTC. As protein: CASSPLSGQNEQFF.

This clonotype was seen a few times. The chain joins TRBV6-2 or TRBV6-3 to TRBJ2-1; a possible D gene is TRBD1 (5 bases). V dropped 2 bases and J dropped 7 bases, with 12 bases sitting between them. The CDR3 length is 14 residues. Germline values: CDR1 MNHEY, CDR2 SVGEGT. The CDR3 reads CASSYPRDRNEQFF. CDR3 DNA sequence: TGTGCCAGCAGTTACCCCCGAGACAGAAATGAGCAGTTCTTC.

The V call is TRBV7-2, the J call TRBJ2-7; D is perhaps TRBD2 (5 bases). The J call may be incorrect, as the DNA end agrees better with TRBJ2-5. Germline CDR1 and CDR2: SGHTA and FQGNSA. The CDR3 extends over 13 amino acids. CDR3 residues: CASSFSGQRTQYF. CDR3 DNA: TGTGCCAGCAGCTTCAGCGGCCAACGGACCCAGTACTTC.

J is TRBJ1-2 and V is TRBV4-2; D may be TRBD1 (5 bases). Germline-derived CDR1 and CDR2 are LGHNA and YNFKEQ. CDR3 size: 14 residues. V was clipped by 4 bases and J by 3 bases, with 12 bases between them. The CDR3 DNA follows: TGTGCCAGCAGCCCCTCCCTGGGGCACTATGGCTACACCTTC. Translating it yields CASSPSLGHYGYTF.

V usage is TRBV20-1 and J usage is TRBJ2-7; D is undetermined. This CDR3 has 14 residues. With 4 bases removed from V and 3 bases from J, the gap between germline ends came to 16 bases. Germline V CDR1 and CDR2: DFQATT, SNEGSKA (reference sequence). For the CDR3, the DNA is TGCAGTGCTAACGAGCCGGGCCGACGCTACGAGCAGTACTTC. Protein sequence: CSANEPGRRYEQYF.

The chain joins TRBV6-6 to TRBJ2-1; D may correspond to TRBD1 or TRBD2 (6 bases each). The CDR3 loop spans 17 amino acids. Trimming pared 0 bases from V and 6 bases from J, leaving 18 bases between. Per germline, CDR1 MNHNY and CDR2 SVGAGI (reference sequence). The CDR3 reads CASSYSYRTGGGNEQFF. In nucleotides, the CDR3 is TGTGCCAGCAGTTACTCGTACAGGACCGGAGGGGGCAATGAGCAGTTCTTC.

The chain uses TRBV28 and TRBJ1-5, with 8 bases aligning to TRBD1. The CDR3 sequence is 15 residues long. In germline, CDR1 is MDHEN, CDR2 SYDVKM. Losses at the gene ends were 5 bases for V and 6 bases for J; bases not matched to a gene: 9. The CDR3 region has the DNA TGTGCCAGCAGTCCCGGACAGGGATTAAGTCAGCCCCAGCATTTT. Translation: CASSPGQGLSQPQHF.

The chain joins TRBV6-1 to TRBJ2-1; possibly TRBD1 or TRBD2 for D (5 bases each). The CDR3 is 15 residues long. V gave up 7 bases and J gave up 4 bases, with 17 bases separating them. Germline V CDR1 and CDR2: MNHNS, SASEGT. DNA for the CDR3: TGTGCCAGCACTGGGGGATTCCTCCCATACAATGAGCAGTTCTTC. The encoded protein is CASTGGFLPYNEQFF.

To note about this clonotype: This may stem from a read error, because a much larger clone lies one nucleotide away. CDR3 protein: CSAVGTEVGSPLHF. DNA of the CDR3: TGCAGTGCGGTCGGGACAGAGGTAGGATCACCCCTCCACTTT. This chain connects TRBV20-1 to TRBJ1-6; 7 bases are shared with TRBD1. CDR1 is DFQATT and CDR2 is SNEGSKA in the germline V gene (reference sequence). J was trimmed by 10 bases and V by 6 bases; bases with no gene match: 12. This CDR3 has 14 residues.

The chain has TRBV11-2 and TRBJ2-3, with no clear D. The CDR3 length is 17 residues. V lost 0 bases and J 1 base, leaving 14 bases between the germline ends. Germline V gene lookup returns CDR1 SGHAT and CDR2 FQNNGV. The CDR3 sequence is CASSLDLHGEGTDTQYF. The DNA for the CDR3 is TGTGCCAGCAGCTTAGATCTGCACGGCGAGGGCACAGATACGCAGTATTTT. Variable domain in full (rest from reference TRBV11-2 and TRBJ2-3): EAGVAQSPRYKIIEKRQSVAFWCNPISGHATLYWYQQILGQGPKLLIQFQNNGVVDDSQLPKDRFSAERLKGVDSTLKIQPAKLEDSAVYLCASSLDLHGEGTDTQYFGPGTRLTVL.

This clonotype was picked up a small number of times. The CDR3 sequence is CASSPTPGGESYEQYF. Written as DNA, the CDR3 is TGTGCCAGCAGTCCTACCCCAGGGGGCGAATCCTACGAGCAGTACTTC. The chain couples TRBV28 to TRBJ2-7; 8 bases map to TRBD1. CDR3 size: 16 residues. Germline V gene sequence: CDR1 MDHEN, CDR2 SYDVKM. The V gene end was trimmed by 5 bases and the J gene end by 1 base; junction bases not matched to a gene: 10.